Below are 19 T cell receptor beta chains sequenced from a single sample in a study of T cell responses to AZD1222 COVID-19 vaccine. Method: immunoSEQ multiplex PCR; TCRdb's copy keeps in-frame clones and lacks some. The repertoire holds fewer than 85,000 clones, with around 86% as singletons. Specimen: peripheral blood, collected 28 days after the second AZD1222 dose. Source of these receptors: an adult who received the AZD1222 COVID-19 vaccine.

This chain connects TRBV19 to TRBJ1-2, with TRBD1 identical over 8 bases. J lost 3 bases, V lost 5 bases, and 8 bases had no gene match. Germline V gene lookup returns CDR1 LNHDA and CDR2 SQIVND (reference sequence). This CDR3 has 15 amino acids. CDR3 residues: CASSSISGGHYGYTF. CDR3 DNA: TGTGCCAGTAGTTCCATCTCAGGGGGCCACTATGGCTACACCTTC.

The CDR3 protein is CASSESNGDGQAAKNIQYF. As DNA, the CDR3 is TGCGCCAGCAGTGAGTCGAATGGGGACGGGCAGGCGGCCAAAAACATTCAGTACTTC. The chain is built from TRBV10-1 and TRBJ2-4; D may be TRBD1 or TRBD2 (5 bases each). The germline V gene encodes CDR1 WNHNN and CDR2 SYGVQD (reference sequence). The CDR3 sequence is 19 residues long. Trimming cost V 0 bases and J 1 base, with 19 bases left between them.

About this clone: Other DNA sequences in this specimen translate into the identical CDR3. The V call is TRBV28, the J call TRBJ1-2; no clear D. The CDR3 is 12 amino acids. Deletions cut 5 bases from V and 1 base from J, with 5 bases between. Germline V gene sequence: CDR1 MDHEN, CDR2 SYDVKM. CDR3 in amino acids: CASSPNNYGYTF. The CDR3 nucleotides read TGTGCCAGCAGTCCCAATAACTATGGCTACACCTTC.

The chain carries TRBV19 and TRBJ1-2, with D possibly being TRBD1 (6 bases). The length of the CDR3 is 14 residues. Germline CDR1 reads LNHDA; CDR2 reads SQIVND (reference sequence). V lost 4 bases and J 5 bases, leaving 14 bases between the germline ends. The CDR3 here is CASSTGRGLYGYTF. CDR3 DNA sequence: TGTGCCAGTAGTACCGGCAGGGGACTTTATGGCTACACCTTC.

This chain links TRBV2 with TRBJ1-3; D is ambiguous. The V end was cut by 2 bases, the J end by 0 bases, with 14 bases between. The CDR3 is 17 amino acids. Germline lookup yields CDR1 SNHLY and CDR2 FYNNEI. The CDR3 sequence: CASSERPPGDSGNTIYF. Here the CDR3 DNA reads TGTGCCAGCAGTGAAAGGCCTCCTGGAGACTCTGGAAACACCATATATTTT.

V gene TRBV13 combines with J gene TRBJ1-3; a weak D match, TRBD1 (5 bases). Germline V gives CDR1 PRHDT, CDR2 FYEKMQ (reference sequence). Trimming shortened V by 10 bases and J by 0 bases, and 16 bases separated the two germline ends. This CDR3 has 15 residues. This CDR3 is CATQEGLFSGNTIYF. Here the CDR3 DNA reads TGTGCCACCCAGGAGGGACTTTTCTCTGGAAACACCATATATTTT.

The rearrangement uses TRBV5-6 and TRBJ1-4, with 7 bases that match TRBD1. This CDR3 comprises 17 residues. In germline, CDR1 is SGHDT, CDR2 YYEEEE. V was clipped by 1 base and J by 4 bases; unmatched bases: 10. The CDR3 sequence is CASSLYSGQRFNEKLFF. The CDR3 DNA is TGTGCCAGCAGCTTGTATTCGGGACAGCGATTTAATGAAAAACTGTTTTTT. Combining the CDR3 with reference TRBV5-6 and TRBJ1-4 gives the whole variable domain DAGVTQSPTHLIKTRGQQVTLRCSPKSGHDTVSWYQQALGQGPQFIFQYYEEEERQRGNFPDRFSGHQFPNYSSELNVNALLLGDSALYLCASSLYSGQRFNEKLFFGSGTQLSVL.

This chain links TRBV4-3 with TRBJ2-7; 10 bases agree with TRBD2. This CDR3 spans 16 amino acids. V trimming: 2 bases; J trimming: 2 bases; junction bases outside the gene matches: 6. CDR1 and CDR2 from the germline V gene are LGHNA and YSLEER. CDR3 DNA: TGCGCCAGCAGCCAACTAGCGGGGGACCGCCCCTACGAGCAGTACTTC. It encodes CASSQLAGDRPYEQYF.

The genes are TRBV12-3 or TRBV12-4 and TRBJ2-5; D remains unclear. The CDR3 contains 12 residues. The germline V and J ends were trimmed by 3 bases and 5 bases, with 7 bases remaining between them. CDR3 loop: CASSLYEETQYF. CDR3 DNA: TGTGCCAGCAGTTTGTATGAGGAGACCCAGTACTTC.

V is TRBV19 and J is TRBJ1-5; D gene unclear. Germline V gene lookup returns CDR1 LNHDA and CDR2 SQIVND (reference sequence). V lost 3 bases to trimming and J lost 2 bases, with 11 bases between them. The CDR3 contains 15 residues. CDR3 in amino acids: CASSISVPRNQPQHF. The CDR3 DNA is TGTGCCAGTAGTATCTCCGTACCACGCAATCAGCCCCAGCATTTT.

The chain uses TRBV24-1 and TRBJ1-3; D is undetermined. The CDR3 contains 13 residues. Germline V CDR1 and CDR2: KGHDR, SFDVKD. The germline V and J ends were trimmed by 1 base and 3 bases, with 3 bases remaining between them. The CDR3 is CATSDFNGNTIYF. Written as DNA, the CDR3 is TGTGCCACCAGTGATTTCAATGGAAACACCATATATTTT.

The chain couples TRBV18 to TRBJ2-7; 7 bases align to TRBD1. V lost 6 bases and J lost 3; bases outside the gene matches: 5. The CDR3 consists of 13 residues. The V gene's germline CDR1 is KGHSH and CDR2 LQKENI. CDR3 nucleotides: TGTGCCAGCTCCCCGACAGGGAACTACGAGCAGTACTTC. Translation: CASSPTGNYEQYF.

This chain uses TRBV5-6 with TRBJ1-1; a possible D gene is TRBD1 (5 bases). Per germline, CDR1 SGHDT and CDR2 YYEEEE. The CDR3 contains 15 residues. Trimming shortened V by 2 bases and J by 0 bases, and 11 bases separated the two germline ends. CDR3 region: CASSFVGVMNTEAFF. The CDR3 DNA sequence: TGTGCCAGCAGCTTCGTGGGGGTGATGAACACTGAAGCTTTCTTT.

The V and J genes are TRBV6-6 and TRBJ1-1; no clear D gene. Germline CDR1 MNHNY, CDR2 SVGAGI (reference sequence). The length of the CDR3 is 14 residues. V gave up 2 bases and J gave up 4 bases, with 11 bases separating them. The CDR3 nucleotides are TGTGCCAGCAGTTACGACTCCTTCCCCACTGAAGCTTTCTTT. Its translation is CASSYDSFPTEAFF.

Comments on this clone: This sample includes further DNA sequences coding for the same CDR3. The chain is built from TRBV12-3 or TRBV12-4 and TRBJ1-1; D is perhaps TRBD1 (6 bases). The V end was cut by 6 bases, the J end by 5 bases, with 13 bases between. The CDR3 totals 13 residues. The CDR3 DNA reads TGTGCCAGCAGCCTCAAGGGGGGGACTGAAGCTTTCTTT. Protein product: CASSLKGGTEAFF.

The rearrangement uses TRBV5-1 and TRBJ2-1, with 10 bases matching TRBD2. V lost 2 bases to trimming and J lost 4 bases; unmatched junction nucleotides: 3. The CDR3 extends over 15 amino acids. Germline V gives CDR1 SGHRS, CDR2 YFSETQ. The chain's CDR3 is CASSFLAGAYNEQFF. In DNA, the CDR3 is TGCGCCAGCAGCTTCCTAGCGGGGGCTTACAATGAGCAGTTCTTC.

The chain joins TRBV4-1 to TRBJ1-3, with D unresolved. The length of the CDR3 is 13 residues. Germline V gene data show CDR1 as MGHRA and CDR2 as YSYEKL. V was cut by 3 bases and J by 10 bases, with 13 bases left in between. The CDR3 nucleotides read TGCGCCAGCAGCCAGGGCCAAAGAGCAACCATATATTTT. Its translation: CASSQGQRATIYF.

V usage is TRBV21-1 and J usage is TRBJ1-1. TRBV21-1 is described as a pseudogene. This CDR3 is 12 amino acids long. The CDR3 DNA sequence: TGTGCCAGCAGCAAAGAGACCACTGAAGCTTTCTTT. As protein: CASSKETTEAFF.

The chain couples TRBV4-2 to TRBJ1-2; 9 bases agree with TRBD1. V trimming: 4 bases; J trimming: 5 bases; junction bases outside the gene matches: 8. The CDR3 is 15 amino acids. Per germline, CDR1 LGHNA and CDR2 YNFKEQ. CDR3 nucleotides: TGTGCCAGCAGCCCGGGCCGGGACAGGGCTTATGGCTACACCTTC. It is translated as CASSPGRDRAYGYTF.